Below are 25 T cell receptor beta chains sequenced from a single sample in a study of T cell repertoires and HLA-DP antigens. Profiling relied on immunoSEQ multiplex PCR, and the TCRdb table lists in-frame clones only, not all of them. The sample includes about 73,000 clones, 80% of them seen just once. No antigen has been assigned to these receptors. The sequenced sample consisted of CD4+ T cells from PBMCs. Receptors were obtained from a man aged 60 to 75 in good health and CMV-seronegative.

This clone showed up just a few times. This CDR3 is also generated by other DNA sequences in the sample. J is TRBJ1-2 and V is TRBV7-8; 7 bases are a match to TRBD1. The junction had 3 bases not matched to a gene; V was cut back by 1 base and J by 4 bases. This CDR3 spans 14 amino acids. Germline CDR1 reads SGHVS; CDR2 reads FQNEAQ. CDR3 protein: CASSLVDRAYGYTF. The CDR3 region has the DNA TGTGCCAGCAGCTTAGTTGACAGGGCCTATGGCTACACCTTC.

On this clone itself: One end of the junction fails to match germline, which may point to a read error. The genes are TRBV6-6 and TRBJ2-5; no clear D gene. The CDR3 has 14 amino acids. CDR1 is MNHNY, CDR2 SVGAGI, per germline (reference sequence). The CDR3 coding sequence is TGTGCCGGCAGAGCTGCAAGAACGGGAGAGACCCAGTACTTC. Its protein product is CAGRAARTGETQYF.

The V and J genes are TRBV30 and TRBJ2-4; 10 bases match TRBD1. The CDR3 has 13 amino acids. Trimming took 5 bases from V and 8 from J; bases not matched to a gene: 6. CDR1 is GTSNPN and CDR2 is SVGIG in the germline V gene (reference sequence). The CDR3 bases are TGTGCCTGGGGGACAGGGGTTGGGGACATTCAGTACTTC. Translation gives CAWGTGVGDIQYF.

The chain joins TRBV19 to TRBJ2-6; possibly TRBD1 or TRBD2 for D (5 bases each). This CDR3 contains 16 residues. CDR1 is LNHDA and CDR2 is SQIVND in the germline V gene (reference sequence). The CDR3 nucleotides read TGTAGGTGGCGACCCAGGGACCTCTCTGGGGCCAACGTCCTGACTTTC. Translation: CRWRPRDLSGANVLTF.

This chain connects TRBV4-3 to TRBJ2-7, with D perhaps TRBD2 (6 bases). Trimming took 1 base from V and 3 from J, leaving 13 bases between them. Per germline, CDR1 LGHNA and CDR2 YSLEER. This CDR3 is 15 amino acids long. The CDR3 DNA follows: TGCGCCAGCAGCCAAGGGTTTCAGGAGGGCTACGAGCAGTACTTC. This codes for CASSQGFQEGYEQYF.

This clone occurred a few times. The V and J genes are TRBV28 and TRBJ2-2; a weak D match, TRBD2 (6 bases). This CDR3 comprises 14 residues. Germline assignment: CDR1 MDHEN and CDR2 SYDVKM. Trimming left V 5 bases short and J 6 bases short, with 13 bases between. CDR3 DNA: TGTGCCAGCAGTCCGCACACTAGCCCCGGGGAGCTGTTTTTT. This codes for CASSPHTSPGELFF.

This chain links TRBV7-3 with TRBJ2-3; D is possibly TRBD1 (5 bases). Trimming left V 1 base short and J 5 bases short, with 10 bases between. The CDR3 consists of 14 residues. The germline CDR1 and CDR2 sequences are SGHTA and FQGTGA. The CDR3 DNA reads as TGTGCCAGCAGCTTAAATGGGGCAAGAGATACGCAGTATTTT. Translating it yields CASSLNGARDTQYF.

The chain combines TRBV2 with TRBJ2-7; D not certain. Trimming shortened V by 8 bases and J by 6 bases, and 11 bases separated the two germline ends. This CDR3 has 11 residues. The germline V gene encodes CDR1 SNHLY and CDR2 FYNNEI. CDR3 coding DNA: TGTGCCAGCGGCCTGACCGGCGAGCAGTACGTC. Protein product: CASGLTGEQYV.

The J gene is TRBJ1-1, the V gene TRBV11-2; TRBD1 matches 9 bases. J was trimmed by 1 base and V by 5 bases; bases with no gene match: 2. This CDR3 spans 14 amino acids. CDR1 is SGHAT and CDR2 is FQNNGV in the germline V gene. CDR3 in DNA: TGTGCCAGCAGCAGGGGACAGGGGAACACTGAAGCTTTCTTT. Translated, it gives CASSRGQGNTEAFF.

This rearrangement joins TRBV5-1 to TRBJ2-3, with 11 bases matching TRBD1. Germline CDR1 is SGHRS and CDR2 is YFSETQ. The CDR3 extends over 15 amino acids. V shed 4 bases, J shed 5 bases, and the junction held 6 bases outside the gene matches. CDR3 DNA sequence: TGCGCCAGCAGCAGGACAGGGGGCAGGGAAGATACGCAGTATTTT. The encoded protein is CASSRTGGREDTQYF. Drawing the rest from reference TRBV5-1 and TRBJ2-3, the complete variable domain is KAGVTQTPRYLIKTRGQQVTLSCSPISGHRSVSWYQQTPGQGLQFLFEYFSETQRNKGNFPGRFSGRQFSNSRSEMNVSTLELGDSALYLCASSRTGGREDTQYFGPGTRLTVL.

There are a few counts of this clone. This chain connects TRBV19 to TRBJ2-5; D is ambiguous. In germline, CDR1 is LNHDA, CDR2 SQIVND (reference sequence). V lost 5 bases and J lost 5, with 12 bases in between. This CDR3 has 13 residues. The CDR3 here is CASSFLITETQYF. The CDR3 coding sequence is TGTGCCAGTAGTTTCCTAATTACTGAGACCCAGTACTTC.

This clone was recorded a few times. CDR3 sequence (DNA): TGTGCCAGCAGCGCAGGGACGACCGTCGGTGGAAACACCATATATTTT. Its translation is CASSAGTTVGGNTIYF. The genes are TRBV9 and TRBJ1-3, with a possible D match to TRBD1 (5 bases). The CDR3 contains 16 residues. The germline V gene encodes CDR1 SGDLS and CDR2 YYNGEE. Trimming cost V 3 bases and J 3 bases, with 16 bases left between them.

The V call is TRBV5-1, the J call TRBJ2-1; TRBD2 matches at 13 bases. CDR1 and CDR2 from the germline V gene are SGHRS and YFSETQ. The length of the CDR3 is 16 residues. The ends lost 4 bases at V and 7 bases at J; junction bases unmatched: 8. The CDR3 region is CASSLLLAGGQNEQFF. The CDR3 nucleotides read TGCGCCAGCAGCCTCTTACTAGCGGGAGGGCAGAATGAGCAGTTCTTC.

The chain is built from TRBV7-9 and TRBJ2-5; D may be TRBD1 or TRBD2 (5 bases each). The V gene lost 3 bases and the J gene lost 5 bases, with 19 bases spanning the gap. The CDR3 is made up of 16 amino acids. The V gene's germline CDR1 is SEHNR and CDR2 FQNEAQ (reference sequence). CDR3 protein: CASSLGGPGIGETQYF. The CDR3 DNA follows: TGTGCCAGCAGCTTGGGCGGGCCAGGGATCGGGGAGACCCAGTACTTC.

The chain recombines TRBV7-2 with TRBJ2-2; D is perhaps TRBD2 (6 bases). The CDR3 consists of 16 residues. Germline lookup yields CDR1 SGHTA and CDR2 FQGNSA. Trimming pared 5 bases from V and 4 bases from J, leaving 17 bases between. The CDR3 coding sequence is TGTGCCAGCAGCCTCACCCTGGGAGGCGGCACCGGGGAGCTGTTTTTT. Translating gives CASSLTLGGGTGELFF. Together with reference TRBV7-2 and TRBJ2-2, the CDR3 gives the full variable domain: GAGVSQSPSNKVTEKGKDVELRCDPISGHTALYWYRQSLGQGLEFLIYFQGNSAPDKSGLPSDRFSAERTGGSVSTLTIQRTQQEDSAVYLCASSLTLGGGTGELFFGEGSRLTVL.

The genes are TRBV30 and TRBJ1-4, with TRBD1 matching over 9 bases. Germline-derived CDR1 and CDR2 are GTSNPN and SVGIG (reference sequence). V trimming: 5 bases; J trimming: 1 base; junction bases outside the gene matches: 14. The CDR3 contains 18 residues. CDR3 bases: TGTGCCTGGCGAGCCGGGACAGGGCTAGTACAAACTAATGAAAAACTGTTTTTT. As protein: CAWRAGTGLVQTNEKLFF.

In this sample, this clone turned up once. V and J are TRBV6-5 and TRBJ1-6; D is possibly TRBD1 (5 bases). CDR1 and CDR2 from the germline V gene are MNHEY and SVGAGI. V shed 7 bases and J shed 7 bases, with 17 bases lying between them. The CDR3 runs 15 residues. Here the CDR3 DNA reads TGTGCCAGCACCGAGGGGCGAGCGGGCAATTCACCCCTCCACTTT. Its protein product is CASTEGRAGNSPLHF.

J is TRBJ1-2 and V is TRBV13; 7 positions agree with TRBD1. Losses at the gene ends were 2 bases for V and 7 bases for J; bases not matched to a gene: 7. CDR1 is PRHDT, CDR2 FYEKMQ, per germline (reference sequence). CDR3 size: 14 residues. In DNA, the CDR3 is TGTGCCAGCAGCTTACCCACAGGGGACGTTGGCTACACCTTC. Its translation is CASSLPTGDVGYTF.

V is TRBV6-5 and J is TRBJ2-5, with D perhaps TRBD1 or TRBD2 (6 bases each). Germline values: CDR1 MNHEY, CDR2 SVGAGI. Deletions cut 5 bases from V and 5 bases from J, with 15 bases between. The CDR3 has 14 amino acids. CDR3 in DNA: TGTGCCAGCAGTGGGGGGCTAGCACGGGAGACCCAGTACTTC. The encoded protein is CASSGGLARETQYF.

This rearrangement joins TRBV11-2 to TRBJ2-1; 7 bases match TRBD2. This CDR3 region has 11 residues. The ends lost 5 bases at V and 14 bases at J; junction bases unmatched: 6. CDR1 and CDR2 from the germline V gene are SGHAT and FQNNGV. DNA of the CDR3: TGTGCCAGCAGCCCCGGGGGGAGGGAGTTCTTC. It is translated as CASSPGGREFF.

V gene TRBV30 combines with J gene TRBJ2-1; 7 positions match TRBD2. The CDR3 runs 15 residues. J was trimmed by 0 bases and V by 4 bases; bases with no gene match: 6. CDR1 is GTSNPN, CDR2 SVGIG, per germline (reference sequence). CDR3 amino acids: CAWMGGRASYNEQFF. For the CDR3, the DNA is TGTGCCTGGATGGGGGGGAGGGCCTCCTACAATGAGCAGTTCTTC.

The rearrangement links TRBV9 to TRBJ2-3; maybe TRBD1 (6 bases). There are 16 residues in the CDR3. Germline values: CDR1 SGDLS, CDR2 YYNGEE. Trimming stripped 0 bases from V and 2 bases from J, with 13 bases between. CDR3 protein: CASSVEGRGDTDTQYF. The CDR3 nucleotides read TGTGCCAGCAGCGTAGAGGGCAGGGGAGACACAGATACGCAGTATTTT.

The chain links TRBV7-9 to TRBJ2-5; 8 bases line up with TRBD1. Germline V gene lookup returns CDR1 SEHNR and CDR2 FQNEAQ (reference sequence). The CDR3 covers 16 residues. Losses at the gene ends were 4 bases for V and 2 bases for J; bases not matched to a gene: 9. CDR3: CASSSGGDRGQETQYF. Written as DNA, the CDR3 is TGTGCCAGCAGCTCCGGGGGAGACAGGGGACAAGAGACCCAGTACTTC.

Only one count was recorded for this clone. This chain connects TRBV7-9 to TRBJ1-3; D might be TRBD1 (5 bases). This CDR3 region has 15 residues. Deletions cut 7 bases from V and 0 bases from J, with 13 bases between. The germline V gene has CDR1 SEHNR and CDR2 FQNEAQ (reference sequence). DNA for the CDR3: TGTGCCAGCATCCCGCCAGGGACCTCTGGAAACACCATATATTTT. As protein: CASIPPGTSGNTIYF.

The V and J genes are TRBV4-3 and TRBJ2-7, with a possible D match to TRBD1 (5 bases). Germline-derived CDR1 and CDR2 are LGHNA and YSLEER. This CDR3 is 15 amino acids long. V lost 4 bases to trimming and J lost 1 base, with 14 bases between them. The CDR3, as DNA: TGCGCCAGCAGCCGTACGACAGCTGGATCCTACGAGCAGTACTTC. Translation: CASSRTTAGSYEQYF.